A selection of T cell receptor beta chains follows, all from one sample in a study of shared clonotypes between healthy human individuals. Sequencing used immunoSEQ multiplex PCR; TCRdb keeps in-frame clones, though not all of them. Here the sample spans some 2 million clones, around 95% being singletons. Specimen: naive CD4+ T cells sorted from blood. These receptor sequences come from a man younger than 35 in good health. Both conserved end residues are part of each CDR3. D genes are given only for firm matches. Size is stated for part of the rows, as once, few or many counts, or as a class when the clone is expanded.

CDR3 protein: CASRNRGRLDYGYTF
CDR3 DNA: TGTGCCAGCAGGAATAGGGGGAGGTTGGACTATGGCTACACCTTC
V gene: TRBV6-5
clone size: NA
D gene: NA
J gene: TRBJ1-2

CDR3 protein: CASTHQETQYF
CDR3 DNA: TGTGCCAGCACACACCAAGAGACCCAGTACTTC
V gene: TRBV25-1
clone size: NA
D gene: NA
J gene: TRBJ2-5

CDR3 protein: CASSLGTVRGGNTGELFF
CDR3 DNA: TGTGCCAGCAGCTTAGGGACGGTGCGCGGAGGGAACACCGGGGAGCTGTTTTTT
V gene: TRBV7-2
clone size: NA
D gene: NA
J gene: TRBJ2-2

CDR3 protein: CASRKGQADGSYEQYF
CDR3 DNA: TGCGCCAGCAGGAAAGGACAGGCGGATGGCTCCTACGAGCAGTACTTC
V gene: TRBV10-2
clone size: NA
D gene: TRBD1
J gene: TRBJ2-7

CDR3 protein: CASMRSRSPDKNQPQHF
CDR3 DNA: TGTGCCAGCATGAGGTCCCGGTCGCCAGATAAAAATCAGCCCCAGCATTTT
V gene: TRBV2
clone size: NA
D gene: NA
J gene: TRBJ1-5

CDR3 protein: CASSLGTSGSGQETQYF
CDR3 DNA: TGTGCCAGCTCACTCGGGACTAGCGGGAGTGGACAAGAGACCCAGTACTTC
V gene: TRBV18
clone size: once
D gene: TRBD2
J gene: TRBJ2-5

CDR3 protein: CASSPPPNSGRYEQYF
CDR3 DNA: TGTGCCAGCTCACCACCGCCCAACAGCGGGAGGTACGAGCAGTACTTC
V gene: TRBV18
clone size: NA
D gene: TRBD2
J gene: TRBJ2-7

CDR3 protein: CASSVVSRGNEQFF
CDR3 DNA: TGTGCCAGCAGCGTAGTTAGCAGGGGCAATGAGCAGTTCTTC
V gene: TRBV9
clone size: NA
D gene: NA
J gene: TRBJ2-1

CDR3 protein: CAWSTTNEKLFF
CDR3 DNA: TGTGCCTGGAGCACCACTAATGAAAAACTGTTTTTT
V gene: TRBV30
clone size: NA
D gene: NA
J gene: TRBJ1-4

CDR3 protein: CASRGGQGDPNEQYF
CDR3 DNA: TGTGCCAGCAGGGGGGGACAGGGGGATCCGAACGAGCAGTACTTC
V gene: TRBV6-1
clone size: NA
D gene: TRBD1
J gene: TRBJ2-7